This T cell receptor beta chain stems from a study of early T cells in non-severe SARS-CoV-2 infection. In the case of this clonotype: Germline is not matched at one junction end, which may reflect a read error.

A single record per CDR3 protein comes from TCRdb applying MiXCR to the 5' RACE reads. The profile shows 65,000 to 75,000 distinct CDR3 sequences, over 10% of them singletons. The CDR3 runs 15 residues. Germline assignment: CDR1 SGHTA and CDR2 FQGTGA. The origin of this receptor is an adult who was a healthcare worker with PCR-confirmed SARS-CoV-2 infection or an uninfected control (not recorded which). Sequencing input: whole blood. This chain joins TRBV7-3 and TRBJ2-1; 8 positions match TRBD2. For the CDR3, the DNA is TGTGCCAACAGCTTAATCGCGGGGGGCTACAATGAGCAGTTCTTT. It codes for CANSLIAGGYNEQFF.